Following are 10 T cell receptor beta chains from one sample sequenced in a study of T cells after yellow fever vaccination (dated by TCRdb to about 2019). The library was produced with 5' RACE. The sequencer was an Illumina HiSeq 2500. The raw public reads went through TCRdb reprocessing: fastp at Q25, MiXCR clone calling, in-frame beta chains kept. Rows matching on CDR3 protein sequence are summarized as one entry with the most common DNA and genes. The table for this sample lists 200,000 to 300,000 distinct CDR3 sequences; roughly 13% of them were counted only once. The ten top clones hold about 0.51% of the sample. The treatment or condition label here, explained by the study, means: live attenuated yellow fever vaccine strain. The input for sequencing was CD4+ T cells sorted from PBMCs, taken 45 days after the yellow fever booster vaccination. All receptors come from a man aged 30 to 45 who received the YFV17D yellow fever vaccine.

V usage is TRBV14 and J usage is TRBJ1-1, with D unresolved. The CDR3 is 15 residues long. The V gene's germline CDR1 is SGHDN and CDR2 FVKESK. With 0 bases removed from V and 1 base from J, the gap between germline ends came to 9 bases. DNA of the CDR3: TGTGCCAGCAGCCAAGAACTCGTGCCGAACACTGAAGCTTTCTTT. Translation gives CASSQELVPNTEAFF.

This clonotype has at least ten counts. V is TRBV20-1 and J is TRBJ2-2; the match to TRBD2 covers 9 bases. The junction had 15 bases not matched to a gene; V was cut back by 0 bases and J by 4 bases. In germline, CDR1 is DFQATT, CDR2 SNEGSKA (reference sequence). The CDR3 is 19 amino acids. CDR3 amino acids: CSARDQASGMTPTTGELFF. The CDR3 nucleotides are TGCAGTGCTAGAGATCAGGCTAGCGGGATGACTCCAACCACCGGGGAGCTGTTTTTT.

The V call is TRBV11-2, the J call TRBJ1-1, with D possibly TRBD1 on 5 matching bases. V lost 5 bases and J lost 7, with 23 bases in between. The CDR3 runs to 16 residues. Germline CDR1 SGHAT, CDR2 FQNNGV. CDR3 bases: TGTGCCAGCAGCGCCCGGATCGGCAGCCCGGGGGGTGAAGCTTTCTTT. Its protein product is CASSARIGSPGGEAFF.

The chain uses TRBV7-2 and TRBJ2-1; D possibly corresponds to TRBD1 (6 bases). The germline V and J ends were trimmed by 6 bases and 8 bases, with 14 bases remaining between them. Germline CDR1 and CDR2: SGHTA and FQGNSA. This CDR3 region has 13 residues. The CDR3 bases are TGTGCCAGCAGAGGACAGCCTAGGGATGAGCAGTTCTTC. Amino acids: CASRGQPRDEQFF.

There are a few counts of this clonotype. The rearrangement links TRBV24-1 to TRBJ2-5; TRBD1 matches 7 bases. The germline V gene encodes CDR1 KGHDR and CDR2 SFDVKD. Trimming removed 0 bases from V and 2 bases from J; junction bases left unmatched: 5. The CDR3 is 16 amino acids. Written as DNA, the CDR3 is TGTGCCACCAGTGATTTGTGGGGACAGATTCAAGAGACCCAGTACTTC. It is translated as CATSDLWGQIQETQYF.

V and J are TRBV5-1 and TRBJ2-7; 9 bases agree with TRBD2. The length of the CDR3 is 15 residues. The germline gives CDR1 SGHRS, CDR2 YFSETQ. Trimming cost V 0 bases and J 6 bases; bases outside gene matches: 7. The CDR3 loop reads CASSLAAGGPVEQYF. The DNA for the CDR3 is TGCGCCAGCAGCTTGGCGGCGGGAGGGCCTGTCGAGCAGTACTTC.

The CDR3 sequence is CASSSIQGSYNEQFF. CDR3 in DNA: TGCGCCAGCAGCTCAATACAGGGTTCCTACAATGAGCAGTTCTTC. The V gene is TRBV5-1, the J gene TRBJ2-1; the D gene is possibly TRBD1 (6 bases). The CDR3 length is 15 residues. CDR1 is SGHRS and CDR2 is YFSETQ in the germline V gene. V was pared by 3 bases and J by 1 base, with 11 bases between.

This chain uses TRBV29-1 with TRBJ2-6, with a weak D call TRBD2 (6 bases). V lost 3 bases and J 4 bases, leaving 22 bases between the germline ends. Germline CDR1 and CDR2: SQVTM and ANQGSEA. The CDR3 extends over 18 amino acids. CDR3 loop: CSVEGFLGGGNGANVLTF. CDR3 DNA: TGCAGCGTTGAGGGGTTCCTGGGGGGAGGTAACGGGGCCAACGTCCTGACTTTC.

This chain connects TRBV30 to TRBJ2-2; D call uncertain. CDR1 and CDR2 from the germline V gene are GTSNPN and SVGIG (reference sequence). V was trimmed by 0 bases and J by 0 bases, leaving 11 bases between them. The CDR3 sequence is 16 residues long. Here the CDR3 reads CAWSVRSTANTGELFF. The CDR3 nucleotides read TGTGCCTGGAGTGTCAGGAGTACCGCGAACACCGGGGAGCTGTTTTTT.

The V gene is TRBV12-3 or TRBV12-4, the J gene TRBJ2-2; 11 bases line up with TRBD2. The CDR3 totals 16 residues. The J segment lost 1 base and the V segment lost 4 bases, leaving 2 bases of the junction unmatched. Here the CDR3 DNA reads TGTGCCAGCAGTTACGGACTAGCGGGGAACACCGGGGAGCTGTTTTTT. Residues: CASSYGLAGNTGELFF.